What follows are 16 T cell receptor beta chains derived from one specimen sequenced in a study of T cell repertoires in cytomegalovirus infection. From the reads, TCRdb called clonotypes with MiXCR, one entry per CDR3 protein. The sample consists of some 940,000 distinct CDR3 sequences, approximately 32% of them appearing once. The antigens for these receptors are not known. Sequenced here: cultured CD8+ T cells from PBMCs, sampled from culture after CMV antigen stimulation. Every receptor here comes from a human donor in good health (CMV status not recorded). Some clones in this sample may be carry-over from other donors' samples.

The CDR3 DNA reads as TGCAGTGAGCCTAGGGGAGACTACGAGCAGTACGTC. It encodes CSEPRGDYEQYV. The chain couples TRBV20-1 to TRBJ2-7; D is possibly TRBD1 or TRBD2 (5 bases each). This CDR3 contains 12 residues. The germline V gene encodes CDR1 DFQATT and CDR2 SNEGSKA (reference sequence). V lost 7 bases and J lost 3, with 13 bases in between.

This clonotype has more than one count but fewer than ten. This sequence joins TRBV19 and TRBJ2-1; 10 bases are shared with TRBD2. The V gene end was trimmed by 7 bases and the J gene end by 9 bases; junction bases not matched to a gene: 9. This CDR3 comprises 14 residues. Germline loops: CDR1 LNHDA, CDR2 SQIVND (reference sequence). CDR3 amino acids: CASNGLAGEAEQFF. DNA of the CDR3: TGTGCCAGTAATGGGCTAGCGGGGGAAGCTGAGCAGTTCTTC.

This sequence joins TRBV29-1 and TRBJ2-7, with D uncertain. Germline V CDR1 and CDR2: SQVTM, ANQGSEA. This CDR3 spans 13 amino acids. Trimming cost V 4 bases and J 0 bases, with 10 bases left between them. CDR3: CSVVTQSSYEQYF. The CDR3, as DNA: TGCAGCGTTGTGACGCAGTCCTCCTACGAGCAGTACTTC.

This rearrangement joins TRBV5-6 to TRBJ2-2; no reliable D call. The CDR3 spans 16 residues. Germline values: CDR1 SGHDT, CDR2 YYEEEE. V lost 4 bases and J 0 bases, leaving 13 bases between the germline ends. The CDR3 region is CASSTSISPNTGELFF. The CDR3 coding sequence is TGTGCCAGCAGCACAAGCATAAGTCCGAACACCGGGGAGCTGTTTTTT.

This clonotype was observed once. The rearrangement uses TRBV24-1 and TRBJ2-5, with D possibly TRBD1 on 6 matching bases. The germline V and J ends were trimmed by 3 bases and 10 bases, with 17 bases remaining between them. CDR3 length equals 14 residues. From germline, CDR1 is KGHDR and CDR2 SFDVKD. Here the CDR3 reads CATSDLPDSRDQYF. In DNA form, the CDR3 reads TGTGCCACCAGTGATCTCCCGGACAGTCGAGACCAGTACTTC.

This clonotype was observed once. The chain joins TRBV5-1 to TRBJ1-4, with 7 bases that match TRBD1. Germline V gene lookup returns CDR1 SGHRS and CDR2 YFSETQ. V lost 4 bases to trimming and J lost 0 bases; unmatched junction nucleotides: 6. This CDR3 contains 16 residues. CDR3 amino acids: CASSPDREPTNEKLFF. In nucleotides, the CDR3 is TGCGCCAGCAGCCCTGACAGGGAACCAACTAATGAAAAACTGTTTTTT.

The rearrangement links TRBV7-9 to TRBJ1-5; TRBD1 aligns across 9 bases. The V and J ends lost 5 bases and 5 bases, in that order; junction bases with no gene match: 10. From germline, CDR1 is SEHNR and CDR2 FQNEAQ (reference sequence). This CDR3 is built from 16 residues. As DNA, the CDR3 is TGTGCCAGCAGCCCGGCGGGACAGGGAAGTGATCAGCCCCAGCATTTT. Protein product: CASSPAGQGSDQPQHF.

A few counts support this clonotype. The V gene is TRBV4-1, the J gene TRBJ2-1, with a possible D match to TRBD2 (6 bases). Germline CDR1 reads MGHRA; CDR2 reads YSYEKL. Deletions cut 0 bases from V and 8 bases from J, with 14 bases between. The CDR3 spans 15 residues. The CDR3 reads CASSQEEARGYEQFF. The CDR3 nucleotides read TGCGCCAGCAGCCAAGAAGAGGCCCGGGGGTATGAGCAGTTCTTC.

The chain carries TRBV27 and TRBJ1-3; D is perhaps TRBD1 (5 bases). CDR3 length equals 16 residues. V lost 8 bases, J lost 3 bases, and 20 bases lay in between. The germline gives CDR1 MNHEY, CDR2 SMNVEV (reference sequence). The CDR3 reads CASSLQGRGFGNTIYF. In DNA, the CDR3 is TGTGCCAGCTCCCTTCAGGGTCGGGGATTTGGAAACACCATATATTTT.

In its sample, this clonotype was seen a few times. The chain combines TRBV6-2 or TRBV6-3 with TRBJ2-7, with 8 nucleotides matching TRBD1. The CDR3 is 16 amino acids. The V gene's germline CDR1 is MNHEY and CDR2 SVGEGT. With 4 bases clipped from V and 5 bases from J, the junction kept 13 bases outside the gene matches. CDR3 in amino acids: CASSFLPGQGSNEQYF. DNA of the CDR3: TGTGCCAGCAGTTTCCTTCCCGGACAGGGAAGTAACGAGCAGTACTTC.

This clonotype occurred many times. The rearrangement joins TRBV5-8 to TRBJ2-7; D not certain. Germline V gene data show CDR1 as SGHTS and CDR2 as YDEGEE. This CDR3 spans 15 amino acids. The V end was cut by 0 bases, the J end by 5 bases, with 15 bases between. DNA for the CDR3: TGTGCCAGCAGCTTGGAAGAGACGATCAGACACGAGCAGTACTTC. Translating it yields CASSLEETIRHEQYF.

At least ten counts were recorded for this clonotype. This sequence joins TRBV7-8 and TRBJ1-2; 9 bases line up with TRBD1. Germline assignment: CDR1 SGHVS and CDR2 FQNEAQ. V lost 2 bases and J lost 5; bases outside the gene matches: 9. This CDR3 region has 16 residues. The CDR3, as DNA: TGTGCCAGCAGCTTAAATCCGGGACAGGGCCAATATGGCTACACCTTC. Amino acid sequence: CASSLNPGQGQYGYTF.

The sample holds many counts of this clonotype. The J gene is TRBJ2-7, the V gene TRBV7-2; 7 nucleotides align to TRBD2. J lost 2 bases, V lost 3 bases, and 7 bases had no gene match. Germline CDR1 is SGHTA and CDR2 is FQGNSA. The CDR3 has 15 residues. CDR3 sequence (DNA): TGTGCCAGCAGCTTGGCCCGGGGAGGGGCCTACGAGCAGTACTTC. This codes for CASSLARGGAYEQYF.

The chain is built from TRBV28 and TRBJ2-4; a weak D match, TRBD2 (5 bases). CDR1 MDHEN and CDR2 SYDVKM come from the germline V gene. V was pared by 3 bases and J by 3 bases, with 12 bases between. The CDR3 has 15 amino acids. The CDR3 protein is CASSFEGFGKNIQYF. The CDR3 DNA reads TGTGCCAGCAGTTTCGAGGGATTTGGCAAAAACATTCAGTACTTC.

At least ten counts were recorded for this clonotype. The chain carries TRBV7-2 and TRBJ2-1; D might be TRBD1 (6 bases). Germline lookup yields CDR1 SGHTA and CDR2 FQGNSA. V was pared by 10 bases and J by 8 bases, with 12 bases between. The CDR3 contains 11 residues. This CDR3 reads CATGVGDEQFF. CDR3 coding DNA: TGTGCCACAGGGGTTGGGGATGAGCAGTTCTTC.

DNA of the CDR3: TGTGCTAGTGGTCCGGACAGTTACACTGAAGCTTTCTTT. Translating gives CASGPDSYTEAFF. The rearrangement links TRBV12-5 to TRBJ1-1; D is possibly TRBD1 (6 bases). The CDR3 sequence is 13 residues long. Germline V gives CDR1 LGHNT, CDR2 FRNRAP. V lost 5 bases, J lost 3 bases, and 10 bases lay in between.